This T cell receptor (beta chain) is drawn from a study of blood T cell repertoires in COVID-19 (dated by TCRdb to about 2020). Background for the entire study: Samples from collaborators originated in the United States, Italy and Spain and spanned both the acute and convalescent phases of COVID-19. The material from the prospective study consisted of cDNA or gDNA derived from T cells, B-cell-depleted T cells, or PBMCs. Deeply sampled blood TCRbeta repertoires from subjects exposed to, actively infected with, or recovered from COVID-19 were included in the dataset. The repertoires were made available in a free public database intended to serve as a resource for research on the immune response to SARS-CoV-2. Samples were obtained from the ongoing ImmuneRACE study (first 160 participants) and from approximately 1,200 subjects provided by 6 global collaborators. A de-identified subject ID, COVID-19 status, age in years and sex were almost always included in the sample metadata. Where available, HLA class I and class II types were obtained from metadata supplied by the sample provider rather than from assay-based typing.

Paper-wide results and their limitations: The quantity of clinical and demographic metadata differed by source and by participant and was supplied without curation.

Per the germline V gene, SGHRS is the CDR1 and YFSETQ is the CDR2. Including cysteine and phenylalanine, the CDR3 has 15 amino acids. Only the CDR3 DNA stays, 45 bases, in frame from base 1. V gives up 4 bases and J gives up 1 base, and the segment between their germline ends measures 14 bases. TCRbeta CDR3 regions were amplified from genomic DNA using the immunoSEQ Assay, a bias-controlled multiplex PCR. The paper's processing steps were these. Within the assay, amplification of reference gene primers was used to estimate how many nucleated cells each sample contained. To quantify the absolute abundance of each unique TCRbeta CDR3 rearrangement, sequence reads were collapsed and filtered. For each sample, productive Simpson clonality was calculated by taking the square root of Simpson's diversity index across productive rearrangements. In its TCRdb copy, this immuneACCESS table keeps in-frame sequences only and misses some clones. Where compared with another copy, unresolved V genes explain less than half of these, and the others have no known cause. D and trimming were read from the DNA, whereas the V and J calls and clone size are those reported in that table. The sample includes 150,000 to 200,000 clones, with more than 75% observed a single time. The ten largest clones capture around 8% of the sample.

One collaborating source in Seattle enrolled patients during active infection and followed them longitudinally through the course of disease. Each collaborating institution followed its own protocols to collect whole blood in K2EDTA tubes. For TCRbeta analysis, collaborator samples were shipped as frozen whole blood, as isolated PBMCs, or as DNA extracted from either sample type. With respect to this clone: Its binding antigen is unknown. No qualities accompany the bases; no much larger clone lies one base away.

The rearranged chain carries TRBV5-1 and TRBJ1-2; the D segment cannot be called with confidence. Sequenced sample: peripheral blood. This TCR was sampled from a woman aged 55-69 years with COVID-19, enrolled during active disease. At the DNA level, the sequence is TGCGCCAGCAGCCCCCGACAAGGTGTTAACTATGGCTACACCTTC. The translation is CASSPRQGVNYGYTF.